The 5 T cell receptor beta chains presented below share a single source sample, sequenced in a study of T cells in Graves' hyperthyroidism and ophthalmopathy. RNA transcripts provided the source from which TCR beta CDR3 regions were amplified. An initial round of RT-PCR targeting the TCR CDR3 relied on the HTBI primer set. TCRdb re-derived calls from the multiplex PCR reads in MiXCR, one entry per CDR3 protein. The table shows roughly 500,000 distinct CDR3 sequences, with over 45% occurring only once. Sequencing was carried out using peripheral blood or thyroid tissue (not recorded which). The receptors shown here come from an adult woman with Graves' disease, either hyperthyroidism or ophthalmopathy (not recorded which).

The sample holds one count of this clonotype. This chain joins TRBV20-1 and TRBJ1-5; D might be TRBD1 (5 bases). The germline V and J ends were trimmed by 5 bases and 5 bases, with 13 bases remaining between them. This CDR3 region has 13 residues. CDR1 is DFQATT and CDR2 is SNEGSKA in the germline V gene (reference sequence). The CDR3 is CSAETGGYQPQHF. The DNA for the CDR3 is TGCAGTGCTGAGACGGGGGGATATCAGCCCCAGCATTTT.

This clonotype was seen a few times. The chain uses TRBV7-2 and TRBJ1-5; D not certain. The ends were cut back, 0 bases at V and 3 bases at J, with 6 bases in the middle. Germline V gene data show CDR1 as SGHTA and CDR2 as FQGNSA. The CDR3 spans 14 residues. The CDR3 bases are TGTGCCAGCAGCTTAGCCTTGGACAATCAGCCCCAGCATTTT. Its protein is CASSLALDNQPQHF.

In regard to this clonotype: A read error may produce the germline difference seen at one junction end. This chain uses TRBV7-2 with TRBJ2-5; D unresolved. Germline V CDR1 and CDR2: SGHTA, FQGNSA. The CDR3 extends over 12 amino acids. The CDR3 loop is CAGSHLQETQYF. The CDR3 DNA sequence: TGTGCCGGCAGCCACCTCCAAGAGACCCAGTACTTC.

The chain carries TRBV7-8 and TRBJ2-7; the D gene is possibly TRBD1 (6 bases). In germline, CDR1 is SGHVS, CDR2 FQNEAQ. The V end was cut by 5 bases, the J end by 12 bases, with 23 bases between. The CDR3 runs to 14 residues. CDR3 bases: TGTGCCAGCAGCCCGCGTGGGCAGGGGCTGGAGTGGTACTTC. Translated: CASSPRGQGLEWYF.

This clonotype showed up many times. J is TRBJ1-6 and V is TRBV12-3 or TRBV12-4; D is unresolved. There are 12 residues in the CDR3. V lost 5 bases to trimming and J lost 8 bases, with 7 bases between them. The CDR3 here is CASSLSYSPLHF. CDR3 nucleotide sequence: TGTGCCAGCAGTCTAAGTTATTCACCCCTCCACTTT.